This entry features one T cell receptor beta chain sequence. Its specificity is unknown. The data were taken from a study of a mutant IDH1 vaccine in newly diagnosed glioma. Study at large: Males made up 62.5% and females about 40% of treated patients, whose mean age was roughly 40 years. Radiotherapy, temozolomide, or both had been given previously, and both were given to most. Study findings and constraints: A vaccine-induced immune response developed in more than 85% of the patients.

The CDR3 totals 16 residues. Trimming removed 2 bases from V and 2 bases from J; junction bases left unmatched: 3. CDR1 is MNHNY, CDR2 SVGAGI, per germline (reference sequence). Time point specified: baseline, week 1 (first vaccination visit). The treatment was: pre-vaccination baseline after standard-of-care therapy. Method: immunoSEQ multiplex PCR; TCRdb's copy keeps in-frame clones and lacks some. The table lists about 67,000 clones, about four fifths of them singletons. This sample comprised peripheral blood mononuclear cells (PBMCs), obtained from a glioma patient treated with radiotherapy, temozolomide or both. The receptor's source is a woman between 18 and 29 years old with glioma. Some clones in this sample may be carry-over from other donors' samples. The chain recombines TRBV6-6 with TRBJ2-6; 7 nucleotides agree with TRBD1. The CDR3 reads CASSYPTGAGANVLTF. The CDR3 region has the DNA TGTGCCAGCAGTTACCCAACAGGGGCTGGGGCCAACGTCCTGACTTTC.